This TCR beta chain was documented in a study of T cell responses to AZD1222 COVID-19 vaccine listed by TCRdb under 2021. For the study in its entirety: AZD1222 recipients given second doses at about 4 weeks or at about 12 weeks were pooled, since spike-specific TCR depth and breadth were not found to differ between the two schedules. TCR sequencing covered roughly 230 trial participants: around 210 given two doses of AZD1222 and 26 given two doses of MenACWY control vaccine. Enrollment into the trials was organized by age into subgroups of 18-55, 56-69 and 70-plus years, and those subgroups contained roughly 160, 29 and 62 TCR-sequenced participants, respectively.

Points on this clone: Its binding antigen is unknown. No base qualities exist here, and no much larger clone lies one base off it.

The CDR3 regions of human TCRbeta chains were analyzed by immunosequencing. The original methods were these. TCRs in the repertoires were matched against a reference library of SARS-CoV-2-specific TCRs that had been generated with the MIRA antigen-specificity platform. Breadth was defined as the fraction of unique TCRs that were SARS-CoV-2-associated. Depth was defined as the fraction of total T cells that were SARS-CoV-2-associated. Each spike-specific TCR was assigned to its reactive spike region and to a CD4 or CD8 class using the MIRA data. Log10-transformed breadth and depth values were compared by one-way ANOVA with Sidak's multiple comparisons tests. In TCRdb, the immuneACCESS table is reduced to in-frame sequences with V and J assigned. These tables do not hold every clone; where another copy was compared, an unresolved V gene accounts for under half, and the others remain unexplained. V, J and clone size reflect that table, while D and trimming were determined from the DNA. The table for this sample lists about 120,000 clones; about nine tenths of them were counted only once. The ten largest clones take up 6.9% of the sample.

The full study reports these points: Conclusions about previously exposed vaccinees are limited, since just a handful of AZD1222 recipients were seropositive for SARS-CoV-2 at baseline. Participants were mostly white British, with more females than males. The authors suggested clonal diversity may have been underestimated. Because no day 14 peak-response samples were available, the repertoires could be characterized only after the peak T cell response. In the small 56-69-year group, the increase in depth fell short of significance, most likely because of low power. Reportedly, almost half of the unique spike-specific TCRs recognized epitopes lying outside the regions that are mutated in the B.1.351 and B.1.1.7 variants. The whole spike protein was spanned by vaccine-associated CD4 TCRs, and dominant responses were seen in regions 160-218 and 743-854. Spike-specific TCR breadth and depth rose significantly after two AZD1222 doses compared with day 0 and with MenACWY recipients.

The sample's time point label is to be understood as: baseline before first vaccination. Samples from vaccinated people were obtained from the UK trials COV001 and COV002, which included a single-blind randomized controlled phase 2/3 trial of AZD1222 (ChAdOx1 nCoV-19) in healthy adults. For TCRbeta chain sequencing, PBMC samples were collected from trial participants at day 0 and at day 28 after the second dose. The starting material was peripheral blood, obtained on day 0 of AZD1222 vaccination. The source is an adult in good health.

Here is the DNA: TGTGCCAGCATAAGTGGGACGGTCCACTCTGGGGCCAACGTCCTGACTTTC. Its translation reads: CASISGTVHSGANVLTF. The sequence is built from TRBV7-9 and TRBJ2-6; the D gene is possibly TRBD1 or TRBD2, with 5 bases matching each. Counted from cysteine to phenylalanine, this CDR3 has 17 amino acids. CDR3 DNA is the only sequence kept; it has 51 bases, read in frame from the first base. The germline V gene (reference sequence) gives CDR1 as SEHNR and CDR2 as FQNEAQ. The germline ends are 16 bases apart after V is trimmed by 7 bases and J by 0 bases.